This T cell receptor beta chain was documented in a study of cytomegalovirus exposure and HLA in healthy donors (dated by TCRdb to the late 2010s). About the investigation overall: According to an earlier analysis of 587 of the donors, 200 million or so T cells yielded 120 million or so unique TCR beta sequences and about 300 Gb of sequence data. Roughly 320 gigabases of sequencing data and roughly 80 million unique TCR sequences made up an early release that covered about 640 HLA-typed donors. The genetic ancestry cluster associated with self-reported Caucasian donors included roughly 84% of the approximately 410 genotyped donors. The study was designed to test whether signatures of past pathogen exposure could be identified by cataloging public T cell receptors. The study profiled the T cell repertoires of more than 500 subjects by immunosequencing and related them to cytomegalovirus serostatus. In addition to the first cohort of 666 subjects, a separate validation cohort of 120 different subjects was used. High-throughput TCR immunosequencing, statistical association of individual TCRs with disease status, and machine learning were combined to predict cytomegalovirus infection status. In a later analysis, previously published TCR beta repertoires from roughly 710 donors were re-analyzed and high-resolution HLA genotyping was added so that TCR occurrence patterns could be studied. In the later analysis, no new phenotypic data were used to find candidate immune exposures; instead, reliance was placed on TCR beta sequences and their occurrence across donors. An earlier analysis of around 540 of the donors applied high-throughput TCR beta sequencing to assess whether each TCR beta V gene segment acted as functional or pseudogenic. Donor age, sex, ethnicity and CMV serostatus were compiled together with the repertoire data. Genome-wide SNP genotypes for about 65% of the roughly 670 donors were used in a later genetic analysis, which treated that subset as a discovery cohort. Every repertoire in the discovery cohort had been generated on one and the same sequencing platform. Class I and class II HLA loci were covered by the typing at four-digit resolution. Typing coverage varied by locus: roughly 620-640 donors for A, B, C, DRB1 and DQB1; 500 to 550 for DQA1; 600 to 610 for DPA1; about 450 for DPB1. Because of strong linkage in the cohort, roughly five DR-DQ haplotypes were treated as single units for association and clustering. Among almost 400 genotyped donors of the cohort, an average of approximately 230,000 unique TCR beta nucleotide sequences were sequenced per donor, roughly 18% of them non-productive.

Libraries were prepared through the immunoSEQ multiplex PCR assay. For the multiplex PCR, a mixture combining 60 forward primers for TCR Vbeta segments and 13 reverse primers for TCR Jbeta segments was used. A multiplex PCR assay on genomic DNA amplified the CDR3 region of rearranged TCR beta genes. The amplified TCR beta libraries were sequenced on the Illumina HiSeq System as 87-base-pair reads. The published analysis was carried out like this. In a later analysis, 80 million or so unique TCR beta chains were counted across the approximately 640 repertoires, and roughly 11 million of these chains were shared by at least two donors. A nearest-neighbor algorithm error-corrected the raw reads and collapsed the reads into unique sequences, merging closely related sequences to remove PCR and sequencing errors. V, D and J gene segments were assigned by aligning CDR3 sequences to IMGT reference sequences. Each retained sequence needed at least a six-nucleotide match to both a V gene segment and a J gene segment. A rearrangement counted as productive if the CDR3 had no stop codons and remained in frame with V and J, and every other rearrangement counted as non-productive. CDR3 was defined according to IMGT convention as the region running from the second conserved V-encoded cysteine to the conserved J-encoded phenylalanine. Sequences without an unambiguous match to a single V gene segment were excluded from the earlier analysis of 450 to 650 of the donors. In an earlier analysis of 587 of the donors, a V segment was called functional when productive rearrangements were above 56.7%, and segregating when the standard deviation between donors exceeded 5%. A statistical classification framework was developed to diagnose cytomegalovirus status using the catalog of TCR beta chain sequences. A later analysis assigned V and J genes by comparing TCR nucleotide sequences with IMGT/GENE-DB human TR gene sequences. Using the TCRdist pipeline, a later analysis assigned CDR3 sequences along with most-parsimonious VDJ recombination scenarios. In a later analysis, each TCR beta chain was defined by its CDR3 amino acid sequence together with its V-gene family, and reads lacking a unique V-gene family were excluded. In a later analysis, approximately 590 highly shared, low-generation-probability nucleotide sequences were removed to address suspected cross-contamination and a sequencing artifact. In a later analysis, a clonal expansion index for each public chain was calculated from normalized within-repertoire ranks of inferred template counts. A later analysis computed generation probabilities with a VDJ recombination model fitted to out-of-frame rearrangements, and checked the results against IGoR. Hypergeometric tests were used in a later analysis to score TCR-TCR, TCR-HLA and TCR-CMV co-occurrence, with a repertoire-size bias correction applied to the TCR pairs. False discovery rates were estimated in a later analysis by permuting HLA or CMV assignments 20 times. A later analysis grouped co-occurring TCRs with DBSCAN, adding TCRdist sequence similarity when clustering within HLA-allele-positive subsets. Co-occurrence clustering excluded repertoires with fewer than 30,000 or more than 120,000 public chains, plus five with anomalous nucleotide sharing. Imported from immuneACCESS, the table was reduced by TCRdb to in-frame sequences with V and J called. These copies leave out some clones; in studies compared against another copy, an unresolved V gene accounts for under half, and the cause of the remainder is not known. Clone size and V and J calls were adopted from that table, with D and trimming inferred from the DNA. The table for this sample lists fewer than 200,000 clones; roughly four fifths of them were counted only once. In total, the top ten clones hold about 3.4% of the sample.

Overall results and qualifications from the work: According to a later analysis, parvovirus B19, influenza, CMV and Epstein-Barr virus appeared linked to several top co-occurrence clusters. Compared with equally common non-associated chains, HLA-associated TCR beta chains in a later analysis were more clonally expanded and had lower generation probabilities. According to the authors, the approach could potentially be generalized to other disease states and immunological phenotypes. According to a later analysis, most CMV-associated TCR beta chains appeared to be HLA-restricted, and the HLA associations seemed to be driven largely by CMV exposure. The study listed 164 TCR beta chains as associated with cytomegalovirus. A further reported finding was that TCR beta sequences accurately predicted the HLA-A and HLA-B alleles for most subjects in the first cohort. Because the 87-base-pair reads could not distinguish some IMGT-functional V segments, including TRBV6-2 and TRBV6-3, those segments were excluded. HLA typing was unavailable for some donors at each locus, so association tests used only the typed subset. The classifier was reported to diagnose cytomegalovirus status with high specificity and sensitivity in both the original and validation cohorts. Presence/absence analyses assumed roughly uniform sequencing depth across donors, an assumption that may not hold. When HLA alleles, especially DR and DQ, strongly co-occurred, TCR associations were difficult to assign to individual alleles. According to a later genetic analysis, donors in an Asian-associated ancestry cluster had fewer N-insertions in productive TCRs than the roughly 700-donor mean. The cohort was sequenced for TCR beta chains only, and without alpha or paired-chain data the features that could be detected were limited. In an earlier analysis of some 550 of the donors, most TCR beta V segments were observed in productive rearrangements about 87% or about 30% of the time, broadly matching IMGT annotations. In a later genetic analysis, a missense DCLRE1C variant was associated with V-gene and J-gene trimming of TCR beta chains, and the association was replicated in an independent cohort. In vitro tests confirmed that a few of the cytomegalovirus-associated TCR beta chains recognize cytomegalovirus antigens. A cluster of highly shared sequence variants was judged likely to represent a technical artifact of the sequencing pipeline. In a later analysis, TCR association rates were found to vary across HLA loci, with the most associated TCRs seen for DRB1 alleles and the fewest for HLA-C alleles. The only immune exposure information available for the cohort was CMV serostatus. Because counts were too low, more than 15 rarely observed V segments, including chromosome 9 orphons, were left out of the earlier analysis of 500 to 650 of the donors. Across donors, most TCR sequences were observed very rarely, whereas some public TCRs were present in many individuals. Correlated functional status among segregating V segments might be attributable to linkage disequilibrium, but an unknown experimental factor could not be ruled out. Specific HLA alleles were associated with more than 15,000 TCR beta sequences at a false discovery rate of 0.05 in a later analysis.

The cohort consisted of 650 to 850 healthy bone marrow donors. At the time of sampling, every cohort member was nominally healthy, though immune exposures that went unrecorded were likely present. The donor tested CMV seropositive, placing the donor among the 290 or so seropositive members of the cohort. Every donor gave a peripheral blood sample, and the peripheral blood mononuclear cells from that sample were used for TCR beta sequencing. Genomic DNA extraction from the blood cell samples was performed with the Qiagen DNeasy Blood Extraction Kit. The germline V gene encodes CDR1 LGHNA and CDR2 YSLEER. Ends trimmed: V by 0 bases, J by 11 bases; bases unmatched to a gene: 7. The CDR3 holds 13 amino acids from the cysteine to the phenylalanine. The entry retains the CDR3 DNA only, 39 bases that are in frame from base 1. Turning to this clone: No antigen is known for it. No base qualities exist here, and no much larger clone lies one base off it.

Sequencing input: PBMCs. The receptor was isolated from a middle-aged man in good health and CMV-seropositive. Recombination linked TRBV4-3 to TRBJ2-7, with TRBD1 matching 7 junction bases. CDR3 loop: CASSQEGQTIKYF. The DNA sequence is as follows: TGCGCCAGCAGCCAAGAGGGACAGACGATAAAGTACTTC.